These T cell receptor beta chains were read from a single sample in a study of shared clonotypes between healthy human individuals. Sequencing was performed with immunoSEQ multiplex PCR; in TCRdb, only in-frame clones are kept and a portion is missing. Among around 1.9 million clones listed, 93% were seen once. The source material was naive CD8+ T cells from PBMCs. The receptors stem from a man between 18 and 35 years old in good health. Some clones in this sample may be carry-over from other donors' samples. CDR3s include the opening cysteine and the closing phenylalanine or tryptophan. Fields, in order: CDR3 protein, CDR3 DNA, clone size, V gene, D gene, J gene. D genes are given only for firm matches. Clone size is stated in some rows and not others, as once, few, many or a class when expanded.

CDR3aa: CASSFPLANDPYNEQFF
CDR3nt: TGTGCCAGCAGTTTCCCTCTAGCGAACGATCCCTACAATGAGCAGTTCTTC
abundance: .
v_gene: TRBV28
d_gene: .
j_gene: TRBJ2-1

CDR3aa: CASSLSSVEGAYYGYTF
CDR3nt: TGTGCCAGCAGTTTATCGAGCGTAGAGGGGGCTTACTATGGCTACACCTTC
abundance: once
v_gene: TRBV27
d_gene: TRBD1
j_gene: TRBJ1-2

CDR3aa: CASSAVRQGYHEQYF
CDR3nt: TGTGCCAGCAGTGCCGTCCGGCAGGGTTACCACGAGCAGTACTTC
abundance: .
v_gene: TRBV27
d_gene: .
j_gene: TRBJ2-7

CDR3aa: CASSFPQPYGYTF
CDR3nt: TGTGCCAGCAGTTTCCCACAGCCCTATGGCTACACCTTC
abundance: once
v_gene: TRBV28
d_gene: .
j_gene: TRBJ1-2

CDR3aa: CAISEGLAGATTPYNEQFF
CDR3nt: TGTGCCATCAGTGAGGGACTAGCGGGAGCCACGACCCCCTACAATGAGCAGTTCTTC
abundance: .
v_gene: TRBV10-3
d_gene: TRBD2
j_gene: TRBJ2-1

CDR3aa: CASSTRDHSYEQYF
CDR3nt: TGTGCCAGCAGCACGAGGGACCACTCCTACGAGCAGTACTTC
abundance: .
v_gene: TRBV11-2
d_gene: .
j_gene: TRBJ2-7

CDR3aa: CSVAEGGRRYGYTF
CDR3nt: TGCAGCGTTGCTGAGGGGGGGCGAAGGTATGGCTACACCTTC
abundance: .
v_gene: TRBV29-1
d_gene: .
j_gene: TRBJ1-2

CDR3aa: CASSRRGQGILYGYTF
CDR3nt: TGTGCCAGCAGTAGGCGAGGGCAGGGGATCCTCTATGGCTACACCTTC
abundance: .
v_gene: TRBV5-4
d_gene: .
j_gene: TRBJ1-2

CDR3aa: CASSARFGDEKLFF
CDR3nt: TGTGCCAGCAGCGCCCGTTTCGGGGATGAAAAACTGTTTTTT
abundance: .
v_gene: TRBV9
d_gene: .
j_gene: TRBJ1-4

CDR3aa: CAWSPPFGEREGFGEQFF
CDR3nt: TGTGCCTGGAGTCCACCATTTGGGGAGCGGGAGGGTTTCGGTGAGCAGTTCTTC
abundance: .
v_gene: TRBV30
d_gene: TRBD2
j_gene: TRBJ2-1

CDR3aa: CASSLAGPQETQYF
CDR3nt: TGTGCCAGCAGTTTGGCGGGACCCCAAGAGACCCAGTACTTC
abundance: .
v_gene: TRBV27
d_gene: .
j_gene: TRBJ2-5

CDR3aa: CASTLAGGSYNEQFF
CDR3nt: TGTGCCAGCACACTAGCGGGAGGCTCCTACAATGAGCAGTTCTTC
abundance: .
v_gene: TRBV11-2
d_gene: TRBD2
j_gene: TRBJ2-1

CDR3aa: CASRGTGAYEQYF
CDR3nt: TGCGCCAGCAGAGGGACAGGGGCCTACGAGCAGTACTTC
abundance: .
v_gene: TRBV5-1
d_gene: TRBD1
j_gene: TRBJ2-7

CDR3aa: CASSPGVRGQPQHF
CDR3nt: TGTGCCAGCAGCCCAGGGGTCCGGGGTCAGCCCCAGCATTTT
abundance: .
v_gene: TRBV5-6
d_gene: .
j_gene: TRBJ1-5

CDR3aa: CASSPPGLAGGNEQFF
CDR3nt: TGTGCCAGCAGTCCGCCGGGACTAGCGGGAGGCAATGAGCAGTTCTTC
abundance: .
v_gene: TRBV28
d_gene: TRBD2
j_gene: TRBJ2-1

CDR3aa: CSVPTGNTEAFF
CDR3nt: TGCAGCGTGCCGACGGGGAACACTGAAGCTTTCTTT
abundance: few
v_gene: TRBV29-1
d_gene: .
j_gene: TRBJ1-1

CDR3aa: CASSVEGNEQFF
CDR3nt: TGTGCCAGCAGCGTAGAAGGGAATGAGCAGTTCTTC
abundance: .
v_gene: TRBV9
d_gene: .
j_gene: TRBJ2-1

CDR3aa: CASSPRQGLNEKLFF
CDR3nt: TGTGCCAGCAGTCCCCGACAGGGCCTAAATGAAAAACTGTTTTTT
abundance: .
v_gene: TRBV27
d_gene: TRBD1
j_gene: TRBJ1-4

CDR3aa: CASSIVRGARETQYF
CDR3nt: TGTGCCAGTAGTATAGTGCGGGGAGCCCGGGAGACCCAGTACTTC
abundance: .
v_gene: TRBV19
d_gene: .
j_gene: TRBJ2-5

CDR3aa: CASSSSDATEQYF
CDR3nt: TGTGCCAGCAGCTCAAGTGACGCTACCGAGCAGTACTTC
abundance: .
v_gene: TRBV27
d_gene: .
j_gene: TRBJ2-7

CDR3aa: CASSLSFGTGKNYEQYF
CDR3nt: TGTGCCAGCAGTTTATCGTTTGGGACAGGGAAAAACTACGAGCAGTACTTC
abundance: .
v_gene: TRBV27
d_gene: TRBD1
j_gene: TRBJ2-7

CDR3aa: CASSFLRDTNQPQHF
CDR3nt: TGTGCCAGTAGTTTCCTCCGGGACACGAATCAGCCCCAGCATTTT
abundance: .
v_gene: TRBV19
d_gene: .
j_gene: TRBJ1-5

CDR3aa: CASSLTGTSEAFF
CDR3nt: TGTGCCAGCAGCTTAACAGGAACTAGTGAAGCTTTCTTT
abundance: .
v_gene: TRBV7-9
d_gene: .
j_gene: TRBJ1-1

CDR3aa: CASSQDSERQGVSYEQYF
CDR3nt: TGCGCCAGCAGCCAAGATTCTGAGCGACAGGGGGTGAGCTACGAGCAGTACTTC
abundance: once
v_gene: TRBV4-1
d_gene: TRBD1
j_gene: TRBJ2-7

CDR3aa: CASSVGFLAEAFF
CDR3nt: TGTGCCAGCAGCGTAGGTTTCTTGGCTGAAGCTTTCTTT
abundance: .
v_gene: TRBV9
d_gene: .
j_gene: TRBJ1-1

CDR3aa: CSARVGGEQYF
CDR3nt: TGCAGCGCCCGGGTCGGGGGCGAGCAGTACTTC
abundance: .
v_gene: TRBV29-1
d_gene: .
j_gene: TRBJ2-7

CDR3aa: CASSQDVGQGHTGELFF
CDR3nt: TGCGCCAGCAGCCAAGATGTGGGACAGGGACACACCGGGGAGCTGTTTTTT
abundance: .
v_gene: TRBV4-1
d_gene: TRBD1
j_gene: TRBJ2-2

CDR3aa: CAWSQQMNTEAFF
CDR3nt: TGTGCCTGGAGTCAACAGATGAACACTGAAGCTTTCTTT
abundance: .
v_gene: TRBV30
d_gene: .
j_gene: TRBJ1-1

CDR3aa: CASTAQGYQPQHF
CDR3nt: TGTGCCAGCACCGCCCAGGGGTATCAGCCCCAGCATTTT
abundance: .
v_gene: TRBV28
d_gene: .
j_gene: TRBJ1-5

CDR3aa: CASSKGAGGDYGYTF
CDR3nt: TGTGCCAGCAGCAAAGGAGCAGGGGGCGACTATGGCTACACCTTC
abundance: .
v_gene: TRBV21-1
d_gene: .
j_gene: TRBJ1-2

CDR3aa: CASGQTAPNTEAFF
CDR3nt: TGTGCTAGTGGTCAGACAGCACCTAACACTGAAGCTTTCTTT
abundance: .
v_gene: TRBV12-5
d_gene: .
j_gene: TRBJ1-1

CDR3aa: CASSYPLAGGTDTQYF
CDR3nt: TGTGCCAGCAGCTATCCACTCGCGGGAGGGACAGATACGCAGTATTTT
abundance: .
v_gene: TRBV7-8
d_gene: TRBD2
j_gene: TRBJ2-3

CDR3aa: CASSVGHRDYEQYF
CDR3nt: TGTGCCAGCAGCGTAGGGCACAGAGACTACGAGCAGTACTTC
abundance: .
v_gene: TRBV9
d_gene: .
j_gene: TRBJ2-7

CDR3aa: CASSQVDGITDTQYF
CDR3nt: TGTGCCAGCAGCCAAGTTGATGGGATCACAGATACGCAGTATTTT
abundance: .
v_gene: TRBV4-2
d_gene: .
j_gene: TRBJ2-3

CDR3aa: CAWSVGEGTEAFF
CDR3nt: TGTGCCTGGAGTGTTGGGGAAGGCACTGAAGCTTTCTTT
abundance: .
v_gene: TRBV30
d_gene: .
j_gene: TRBJ1-1

CDR3aa: CASSLGDGTEGGWATEAFF
CDR3nt: TGTGCCAGCAGTTTAGGAGATGGGACAGAGGGTGGGTGGGCCACTGAAGCTTTCTTT
abundance: .
v_gene: TRBV13
d_gene: TRBD1
j_gene: TRBJ1-1

CDR3aa: CASSQVRSVGLAGEETQYF
CDR3nt: TGCGCCAGCAGCCAAGTGAGGTCGGTGGGACTAGCGGGAGAAGAGACCCAGTACTTC
abundance: .
v_gene: TRBV4-3
d_gene: TRBD2
j_gene: TRBJ2-5

CDR3aa: CASSFRPGEVSEAFF
CDR3nt: TGCGCCAGCAGCTTTAGGCCAGGGGAAGTCAGTGAAGCTTTCTTT
abundance: .
v_gene: TRBV5-1
d_gene: .
j_gene: TRBJ1-1

CDR3aa: CASKDQETQYF
CDR3nt: TGTGCCAGCAAGGACCAAGAGACCCAGTACTTC
abundance: .
v_gene: TRBV27
d_gene: .
j_gene: TRBJ2-5

CDR3aa: CASSRTGGIDYGYTF
CDR3nt: TGCGCCAGCAGCAGGACAGGGGGCATTGACTATGGCTACACCTTC
abundance: once
v_gene: TRBV5-1
d_gene: TRBD1
j_gene: TRBJ1-2

CDR3aa: CASSEGLWVSGTEAFF
CDR3nt: TGTGCCAGCAGTGAAGGTTTATGGGTATCGGGCACTGAAGCTTTCTTT
abundance: once
v_gene: TRBV2
d_gene: .
j_gene: TRBJ1-1

CDR3aa: CASSPWDYRTDTQYF
CDR3nt: TGTGCCAGCAGCCCTTGGGACTACCGCACAGATACGCAGTATTTT
abundance: .
v_gene: TRBV9
d_gene: TRBD2
j_gene: TRBJ2-3

CDR3aa: CASSLGLVYNEQFF
CDR3nt: TGTGCCAGCAGTTTAGGGCTAGTCTACAATGAGCAGTTCTTC
abundance: .
v_gene: TRBV28
d_gene: .
j_gene: TRBJ2-1

CDR3aa: CAISESTNEQFF
CDR3nt: TGTGCCATCAGTGAGAGTACCAATGAGCAGTTCTTC
abundance: .
v_gene: TRBV10-3
d_gene: .
j_gene: TRBJ2-1

CDR3aa: CASSPRAAVTQYF
CDR3nt: TGTGCCAGCAGCCCGAGGGCGGCAGTCACCCAGTACTTC
abundance: .
v_gene: TRBV11-2
d_gene: .
j_gene: TRBJ2-5

CDR3aa: CASSLSGTEAFF
CDR3nt: TGTGCCAGCAGTTTATCGGGGACTGAAGCTTTCTTT
abundance: .
v_gene: TRBV27
d_gene: .
j_gene: TRBJ1-1

CDR3aa: CASSQSTGGPYEQYF
CDR3nt: TGCGCCAGCTCTCAGAGTACGGGAGGGCCCTACGAGCAGTACTTC
abundance: .
v_gene: TRBV4-1
d_gene: TRBD2
j_gene: TRBJ2-7

CDR3aa: CASSLGTSGIRGEQYF
CDR3nt: TGTGCCAGCAGCCTAGGGACTAGCGGGATTAGGGGAGAGCAGTACTTC
abundance: .
v_gene: TRBV7-6
d_gene: TRBD2
j_gene: TRBJ2-7

CDR3aa: CASSHRGGRAQPQHF
CDR3nt: TGCGCCAGCAGCCATCGCGGCGGGCGGGCACAGCCCCAGCATTTT
abundance: .
v_gene: TRBV4-1
d_gene: .
j_gene: TRBJ1-5